This T cell receptor (beta chain) was captured in a study of T cells in tumors after PD-1 blockade (dated by TCRdb to the late 2010s). Notes on the research overall: Patients were excluded if they had prior checkpoint blockade, use of systemic immunosuppressants, or recent radiotherapy or other anti-cancer therapy within 4 weeks. Patients were treated with either pembrolizumab 200 mg every 3 weeks or cemiplimab 350 mg every 2 weeks. Ongoing daily vismodegib 150 mg was also given to a subset of patients during anti-PD-1 treatment. On average, peripheral blood samples had 95,000 to 120,000 TCR templates (range about 23,000-290,000) and 35,000 to 40,000 unique clonotypes. Paired single-cell RNA and TCR sequencing was performed on site-matched tumors from BCC or SCC patients before and after anti-PD-1 therapy. To compare clonotypes in blood versus tumor, bulk TCR sequencing was run on approximately 11 peripheral blood samples drawn from four to six patients. RECIST version 1.1 was used to assess clinical response.

What the authors observed across the whole study: Around 43% of tumor TCR clonotypes were found in blood, and some novel exhausted tumor clones appeared in pre-treatment blood, suggesting peripheral recruitment. Where the novel T cell clones came from was not identified, and possible sources could include lymphoid organs or rare unexpanded clones inside the tumor or in the tumor periphery.

The immunoSEQ platform was used for deep TCRbeta sequencing. In the paper's pipeline: Only productive rearrangements were exported from the immunoSEQ Analyzer for downstream analysis. Bulk TCRbeta clonotypes were assigned T cell phenotypes by matching to single-cell RNA+TCR-seq clones sharing the same TCRbeta sequence. Clone enrichment in tumor was computed as tumor frequency divided by PBMC frequency from bulk TCR sequencing. GLIPH was used to sort TCRs into specificity groups, which are clusters of distinct TCRs that likely recognize common antigens through shared CDR3 motifs. The table comes from immuneACCESS by way of TCRdb, which keeps in-frame sequences with V and J called. Part of the clones is missing from these tables; in studies checked, under half for an unresolved V gene and the rest for unknown reasons. For V, J and clone size, that table is used; D and trimming come from the DNA. The sample table lists roughly 59,000 clones, 80% of them with a count of one. The top ten clonotypes cover about an eighth of the sample.

V gives up 4 bases and J gives up 5 bases, and the segment between their germline ends measures 15 bases. In the germline V gene, CDR1 corresponds to SGHRS and CDR2 to YFSETQ. From the cysteine through the phenylalanine, the CDR3 covers 14 amino acids. The sequence is cut down to CDR3 DNA, 42 bases in frame from base 1. In light of the paper, this sample's time point label describes: before anti-PD-1 therapy. Genomic DNA extracted from tumor biopsies or peripheral blood was used for bulk TCRbeta sequencing, with input ranging from roughly 550 ng to 6,500 ng. Every patient had histologically proven advanced or metastatic basal or squamous cell carcinoma and was a poor candidate for surgical resection. Of the ten or so patients making up the basal cell carcinoma cohort, roughly 8 underwent bulk tumor TCR sequencing. A note on this clone: Its antigen target is currently unknown. No base quality values were provided; no much bigger clone lies one nucleotide off.

The source is a human donor with basal cell carcinoma. The sequence joins TRBV5-1 to TRBJ2-5, with TRBD2 as a weak D call on 6 bases. The material was PBMCs, obtained before anti-PD-1 treatment. The DNA reads as follows: TGCGCCAGCAGCACCGTAGGGGAGGAGGAGACCCAGTACTTC. Translated, this is CASSTVGEEETQYF.